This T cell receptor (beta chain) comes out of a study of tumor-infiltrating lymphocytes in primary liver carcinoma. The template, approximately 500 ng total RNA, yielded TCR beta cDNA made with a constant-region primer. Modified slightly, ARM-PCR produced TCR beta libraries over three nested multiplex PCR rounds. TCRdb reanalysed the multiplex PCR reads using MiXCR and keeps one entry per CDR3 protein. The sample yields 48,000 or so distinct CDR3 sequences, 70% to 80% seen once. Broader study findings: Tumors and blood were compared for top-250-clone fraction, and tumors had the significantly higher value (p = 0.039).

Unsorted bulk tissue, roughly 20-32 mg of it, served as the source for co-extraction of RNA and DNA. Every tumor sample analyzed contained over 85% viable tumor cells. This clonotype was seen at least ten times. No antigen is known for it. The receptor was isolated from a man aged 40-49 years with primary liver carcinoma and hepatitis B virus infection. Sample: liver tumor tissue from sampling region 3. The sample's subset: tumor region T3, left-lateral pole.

The CDR3 coding sequence is TGTGCCAGCAGCTTATCCCGGGATTGGCAAAATGAAAAACTGTTTTTT. This codes for CASSLSRDWQNEKLFF. V is TRBV7-8 and J is TRBJ1-4; D is unclear. V was trimmed by 2 bases and J by 5 bases, leaving 15 bases between them. The CDR3 runs 16 residues. Germline V gives CDR1 SGHVS, CDR2 FQNEAQ.